The 10 T cell receptor beta chains reported below all come from one sample, sequenced in a study of blood T cell repertoires in COVID-19 (dated by TCRdb to the early 2020s). The method was the immunoSEQ multiplex PCR assay. TCRdb stores this immuneACCESS table with in-frame sequences only. Part of the clones is absent; in the studies checked, under half of the shortfall reflects unresolved V genes, and no reason is known for the rest. In this sample the table shows under 250,000 clones, nearly 85% of which occur a single time. The ten most abundant clones make up approximately 5.7% of the sample. Material: peripheral blood. These receptors were obtained from a human donor in a cohort sampled during active COVID-19.

The chain carries TRBV18 and TRBJ2-2, with TRBD2 matching 10 bases. The CDR3 runs to 18 residues. Trimming at V came to 3 bases and at J to 2 bases, leaving 9 bases not matched to a gene. CDR1 is KGHSH, CDR2 LQKENI, per germline. CDR3 DNA: TGTGCCAGCTCACCTCTCTTCAGCGGGAGGGATAACACCGGGGAGCTGTTTTTT. Translation gives CASSPLFSGRDNTGELFF.

This clone was picked up a small number of times. The V and J genes are TRBV28 and TRBJ2-1, with 9 bases identical to TRBD1. CDR1 and CDR2 (germline): MDHEN, SYDVKM. V shed 6 bases, J shed 6 bases, and the junction held 9 bases outside the gene matches. The CDR3 length is 15 residues. The chain's CDR3 is CASSPGTGPVNEQFF. The CDR3 region has the DNA TGTGCCAGCAGCCCCGGGACAGGGCCAGTCAATGAGCAGTTCTTC.

A single count supports this clone. V and J are TRBV14 and TRBJ2-1; 8 bases map to TRBD2. V was pared by 3 bases and J by 1 base, with 14 bases of the junction left unmatched. The CDR3 totals 19 residues. CDR1 and CDR2 from the germline V gene are SGHDN and FVKESK. The CDR3 DNA is TGTGCCAGCAGCCATTCGTGGCTAGCGGGCCAGATTTCCTACAATGAGCAGTTCTTC. It encodes CASSHSWLAGQISYNEQFF.

This clone was counted a single time. V gene TRBV6-5 combines with J gene TRBJ1-1; D might be TRBD1 (5 bases). Trimming took 7 bases from V and 0 from J, leaving 15 bases between them. Germline V gene data show CDR1 as MNHEY and CDR2 as SVGAGI. The CDR3 length is 15 residues. The DNA of the CDR3 is TGTGCCAGCATCCCCCAGGGTCAGATGAACACTGAAGCTTTCTTT. Its protein product is CASIPQGQMNTEAFF.

The chain has TRBV19 and TRBJ2-7, with 7 bases identical to TRBD1. The CDR3 sequence is 13 residues long. Germline CDR1 LNHDA, CDR2 SQIVND (reference sequence). V gave up 11 bases and J gave up 2 bases; unmatched junction bases: 9. CDR3 DNA: TGTGCCGGCAGGGGGATTTCCCCCTACGAGCAGTACTTC. Translation: CAGRGISPYEQYF.

This clone was recorded once. CDR3 DNA sequence: TGTGCCAGCAGCACGCAGAGACAGGGGTGGTGGGGCTACACCTTC. Its protein product is CASSTQRQGWWGYTF. The chain joins TRBV9 to TRBJ1-2; 8 nucleotides align to TRBD1. Trimming at V came to 4 bases and at J to 8 bases, leaving 13 bases not matched to a gene. The CDR3 runs to 15 residues. Germline V gene lookup returns CDR1 SGDLS and CDR2 YYNGEE.

This clone was counted between two and nine times. The chain recombines TRBV3-1 (or the pseudogene TRBV3-2) with TRBJ1-6; TRBD1 aligns across 7 bases. Germline V gene sequence: CDR1 LGHDT, CDR2 YNNKEL (reference sequence). Unmatched junction bases numbered 11, after V lost 5 bases and J lost 10 bases. This CDR3 has 15 residues. The CDR3 loop reads CASSFMLGGESPLHF. The CDR3 DNA is TGTGCCAGCAGCTTCATGCTAGGGGGCGAATCACCCCTCCACTTT.

The genes are TRBV4-2 and TRBJ2-1; TRBD2 matches at 12 bases. This CDR3 has 16 residues. The germline CDR1 and CDR2 sequences are LGHNA and YNFKEQ. V gave up 1 base and J gave up 9 bases; unmatched junction bases: 7. DNA for the CDR3: TGTGCCAGCAGCCAAGTTAGGACTAGCGGGAAGACTGAGCAGTTCTTC. Translating it yields CASSQVRTSGKTEQFF.

V and J are TRBV29-1 and TRBJ2-5, with TRBD1 identical over 7 bases. The germline V gene has CDR1 SQVTM and CDR2 ANQGSEA. Trimming removed 7 bases from V and 2 bases from J; junction bases left unmatched: 4. This CDR3 region has 12 residues. CDR3 DNA sequence: TGCAGCGGGGGACAGAGACAAGAGACCCAGTACTTC. Translating it yields CSGGQRQETQYF.

V usage is TRBV5-1 and J usage is TRBJ2-3, with TRBD2 matching 11 bases. Germline CDR1 reads SGHRS; CDR2 reads YFSETQ. J was trimmed by 3 bases and V by 3 bases; bases with no gene match: 3. The CDR3 totals 15 residues. The CDR3 DNA sequence: TGCGCCAGCAGCTGGACTAGCGGGCGTACAGATACGCAGTATTTT. Encoded protein: CASSWTSGRTDTQYF.